The text below deals with one TCR beta chain. V trimming: 0 bases; J trimming: 0 bases; junction bases outside the gene matches: 13. Germline CDR1 LGHNA, CDR2 YSLEER. This CDR3 contains 22 residues. The entry originates in a study of shared T cell receptors in the human thymus. Assay: immunoSEQ multiplex PCR; the TCRdb copy retains only in-frame clones and omits some. The sample includes hundreds of thousands of clones, 88% of them seen just once. In addition, the sample was reused for a study of human thymus T cells.

V and J are TRBV4-3 and TRBJ2-1, with TRBD2 matching 14 bases. This sequence originates from a boy under three years old with a congenital heart defect. The material sequenced was thymocytes. DNA for the CDR3: TGCGCCAGCAGCCAAGATGGGCCCAGGACTAGCGGGAGGTGGAGCTCCTACAATGAGCAGTTCTTC. This translates into CASSQDGPRTSGRWSSYNEQFF.